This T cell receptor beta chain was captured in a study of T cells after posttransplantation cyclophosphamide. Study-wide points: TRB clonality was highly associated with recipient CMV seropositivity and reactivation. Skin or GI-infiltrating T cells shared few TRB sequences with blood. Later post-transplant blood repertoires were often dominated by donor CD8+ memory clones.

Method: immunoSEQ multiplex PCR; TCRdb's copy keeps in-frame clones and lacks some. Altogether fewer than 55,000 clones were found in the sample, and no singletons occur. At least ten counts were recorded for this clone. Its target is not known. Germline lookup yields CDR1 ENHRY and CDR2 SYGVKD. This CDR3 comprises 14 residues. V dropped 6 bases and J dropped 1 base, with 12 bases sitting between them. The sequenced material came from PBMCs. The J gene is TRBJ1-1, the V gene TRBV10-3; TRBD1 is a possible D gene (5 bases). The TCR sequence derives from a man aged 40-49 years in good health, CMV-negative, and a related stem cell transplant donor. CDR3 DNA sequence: TGTGCCATCAGGGATTTTCAGGGGAACACTGAAGCTTTCTTT. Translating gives CAIRDFQGNTEAFF.